The 19 T cell receptor beta chains listed next were all sequenced from one sample in a study of cytomegalovirus exposure and HLA in healthy donors. Both 60 Vbeta primers and 13 Jbeta primers went into the PCR. Only in-frame clones appear in the TCRdb table, and some are missing; sequencing was by immunoSEQ multiplex PCR. The profile shows 150,000 or so clones, around 85% of them singletons. The specimen sequenced was PBMCs. Receptor source: a man aged 18 to 29 in good health and CMV-seropositive.

CDR3 amino acids: CASLPAYGSGEQYF. Written as DNA, the CDR3 is TGTGCCAGCCTACCGGCTTACGGGTCTGGCGAGCAGTACTTC. This chain joins TRBV19 and TRBJ2-7; D not certain. Germline V gene data show CDR1 as LNHDA and CDR2 as SQIVND (reference sequence). V gave up 9 bases and J gave up 6 bases, with 21 bases separating them. This CDR3 is built from 14 residues.

This chain connects TRBV10-1 to TRBJ2-5; 8 bases fit TRBD2. V trimming: 6 bases; J trimming: 5 bases; junction bases outside the gene matches: 8. Per the germline V gene, CDR1 is WNHNN and CDR2 is SYGVQD (reference sequence). The CDR3 is 14 residues long. CDR3 amino acids: CASSRAGARETQYF. CDR3 nucleotide sequence: TGCGCCAGCAGCAGAGCGGGGGCCAGGGAGACCCAGTACTTC.

This clone was seen only a few times. CDR3 loop: CASSQGTFASEQYF. In nucleotides, the CDR3 is TGCGCCAGCAGCCAAGGAACTTTTGCCTCCGAGCAGTACTTC. The chain combines TRBV4-1 with TRBJ2-7; no clear D. CDR1 and CDR2 from the germline V gene are MGHRA and YSYEKL. The CDR3 length is 14 residues. The V end lost 1 base, the J end lost 6 bases, and 13 bases lay between the germline ends.

The CDR3 DNA is TGTGCCAGCAGCGATTCTGTCCGCGCTCGCAATGAGCAGTTCTTC. It yields the protein CASSDSVRARNEQFF. J is TRBJ2-1 and V is TRBV6-4; no reliable D call. V lost 6 bases to trimming and J lost 6 bases, with 18 bases between them. The CDR3 loop spans 15 amino acids. The germline gives CDR1 MRHNA, CDR2 SNTAGT.

This clone has more than one count but fewer than ten. J is TRBJ1-1 and V is TRBV5-4; maybe TRBD1 (5 bases). V was trimmed by 4 bases and J by 0 bases, leaving 10 bases between them. The CDR3 runs 14 residues. Germline-derived CDR1 and CDR2 are SGHNT and YYREEE (reference sequence). CDR3 protein: CASSLRAMNTEAFF. Here the CDR3 DNA reads TGTGCCAGCAGCCTCAGGGCGATGAACACTGAAGCTTTCTTT.

This clone appeared a single time. The chain recombines TRBV27 with TRBJ1-4; TRBD1 is a possible D gene (5 bases). Germline V gives CDR1 MNHEY, CDR2 SMNVEV (reference sequence). The CDR3 sequence is 15 residues long. With 5 bases removed from V and 7 bases from J, the gap between germline ends came to 17 bases. Here the CDR3 reads CASSKQEAGGEKLFF. DNA of the CDR3: TGTGCCAGCAGTAAACAGGAGGCGGGGGGTGAAAAACTGTTTTTT. Together with reference TRBV27 and TRBJ1-4, the CDR3 gives the full variable domain: EAQVTQNPRYLITVTGKKLTVTCSQNMNHEYMSWYRQDPGLGLRQIYYSMNVEVTDKGDVPEGYKVSRKEKRNFPLILESPSPNQTSLYFCASSKQEAGGEKLFFGSGTQLSVL.

The chain recombines TRBV5-1 with TRBJ2-1; D is undetermined. The CDR3 has 12 residues. V dropped 0 bases and J dropped 13 bases, with 11 bases sitting between them. Germline lookup yields CDR1 SGHRS and CDR2 YFSETQ. CDR3 loop: CASSLGNRVQFF. DNA of the CDR3: TGCGCCAGCAGCTTGGGAAATAGAGTTCAGTTCTTC.

The chain combines TRBV5-6 with TRBJ1-1; TRBD1 matches at 7 bases. The CDR3 runs to 18 residues. The V segment lost 6 bases and the J segment 2 bases; nucleotides outside the gene matches: 19. Germline-derived CDR1 and CDR2 are SGHDT and YYEEEE. The CDR3 loop reads CASTTGGTALTFNTEAFF. The CDR3 DNA follows: TGTGCCAGCACGACCGGCGGGACAGCACTTACCTTTAACACTGAAGCTTTCTTT.

The DNA of the CDR3 is TGTGCCAGCAGCTTAGTCTCAGGGGGCGCGTTCTCTGGAAACACCATATATTTT. Translating gives CASSLVSGGAFSGNTIYF. The chain joins TRBV7-8 to TRBJ1-3; 8 bases agree with TRBD1. V gave up 1 base and J gave up 0 bases; unmatched junction bases: 8. This CDR3 is built from 18 residues. Germline-derived CDR1 and CDR2 are SGHVS and FQNEAQ.

The chain employs TRBV2 and TRBJ2-7; D is perhaps TRBD1 (6 bases). The CDR3 runs to 11 residues. The ends were cut back, 6 bases at V and 5 bases at J, with 8 bases in the middle. Germline V gene lookup returns CDR1 SNHLY and CDR2 FYNNEI. The CDR3 region is CASRRQDEQYF. The CDR3 coding sequence is TGTGCCAGCAGAAGACAGGACGAGCAGTACTTC.

The V and J genes are TRBV27 and TRBJ2-1; a possible D gene is TRBD2 (5 bases). There are 13 residues in the CDR3. Germline CDR1 MNHEY, CDR2 SMNVEV (reference sequence). Trimming cost V 2 bases and J 5 bases, with 7 bases left between them. The CDR3 reads CASSLLAHNEQFF. Here the CDR3 DNA reads TGTGCCAGCAGTTTACTAGCCCACAATGAGCAGTTCTTC.

The V gene is TRBV6-1, the J gene TRBJ2-7; 7 bases fit TRBD1. The V segment lost 9 bases and the J segment 5 bases; nucleotides outside the gene matches: 16. Germline V CDR1 and CDR2: MNHNS, SASEGT. This CDR3 is built from 15 residues. CDR3 bases: TGTGCCAGTCAACAGGGGCATTGGGGTTTCAACGAGCAGTACTTC. Amino acids: CASQQGHWGFNEQYF.

The V call is TRBV7-3, the J call TRBJ2-1, with 13 bases lining up with TRBD2. CDR3 size: 16 residues. CDR1 is SGHTA and CDR2 is FQGTGA in the germline V gene. V lost 9 bases to trimming and J lost 4 bases; unmatched junction nucleotides: 9. The CDR3 loop is CASKKGTSGAYNEQFF. The CDR3, as DNA: TGTGCCAGTAAGAAAGGGACTAGCGGGGCTTACAATGAGCAGTTCTTC.

This chain joins TRBV9 and TRBJ1-1, with a weak D call TRBD1 (6 bases). The CDR3 covers 14 residues. Deletions cut 4 bases from V and 3 bases from J, with 13 bases between. CDR1 and CDR2 from the germline V gene are SGDLS and YYNGEE. In nucleotides, the CDR3 is TGTGCCAGCAGCTCCGGACAGTTCGACACTGAAGCTTTCTTT. Protein sequence: CASSSGQFDTEAFF.

The chain recombines TRBV14 with TRBJ2-3; a possible D gene is TRBD2 (6 bases). The CDR3 covers 17 residues. Germline assignment: CDR1 SGHDN and CDR2 FVKESK. Deletions cut 0 bases from V and 6 bases from J, with 19 bases between. DNA of the CDR3: TGTGCCAGCAGCCAAGATGTCGCGGGGCCTAGAGGGGATACGCAGTATTTT. It translates to CASSQDVAGPRGDTQYF.

The J gene is TRBJ2-5, the V gene TRBV18; D unclear. The DNA end lines up better with TRBJ2-7; the J call may be wrong. The CDR3 spans 13 residues. Germline CDR1 reads KGHSH; CDR2 reads LQKENI. The CDR3 reads CASSPPEQYEQYF. The CDR3 DNA sequence: TGTGCCAGCTCACCACCGGAGCAGTACGAGCAGTACTTC.

This chain joins TRBV19 and TRBJ2-1; 11 bases map to TRBD2. This CDR3 contains 17 residues. Germline assignment: CDR1 LNHDA and CDR2 SQIVND (reference sequence). Losses at the gene ends were 6 bases for V and 6 bases for J; bases not matched to a gene: 13. CDR3: CASSRLAGGTRLNEQFF. CDR3 bases: TGTGCCAGTAGCCGGCTAGCGGGGGGCACCAGACTCAATGAGCAGTTCTTC.

V gene TRBV28 combines with J gene TRBJ2-5; 9 bases agree with TRBD2. Germline V gene lookup returns CDR1 MDHEN and CDR2 SYDVKM. V shed 5 bases and J 5 bases; nucleotides not matched to a gene: 12. The CDR3 totals 16 residues. CDR3 in DNA: TGTGCCAGCAGTGTCGTGCGGGGGGGCCGCTGGGAGACCCAGTACTTC. This codes for CASSVVRGGRWETQYF. The full variable domain, completed using reference TRBV28 and TRBJ2-5, is DVKVTQSSRYLVKRTGEKVFLECVQDMDHENMFWYRQDPGLGLRLIYFSYDVKMKEKGDIPEGYSVSREKKERFSLILESASTNQTSMYLCASSVVRGGRWETQYFGPGTRLLVL.

J is TRBJ1-1 and V is TRBV5-1, with D unclear. V was trimmed by 4 bases and J by 1 base, leaving 8 bases between them. The CDR3 has 13 amino acids. Germline values: CDR1 SGHRS, CDR2 YFSETQ. The CDR3, as DNA: TGCGCCAGCAGCCAGGAGGGGAACACTGAAGCTTTCTTT. This sequence encodes CASSQEGNTEAFF.